Listed here are 13 T cell receptor beta chains from one sample, sequenced in a study of shared clonotypes between healthy human individuals. Repertoires were generated with immunoSEQ multiplex PCR, while TCRdb's copy carries only in-frame clones and drops some. This table has approximately 2,300,000 clones, less than 95% appearing once. Sequencing was carried out using naive CD4+ T cells from PBMCs. Indicated subset: CD45RA+ positively selected. These receptors were obtained from a young man in good health. Some clones in this sample may be carry-over from other donors' samples.

The CDR3 reads CATSGGGEGLVNIQYF. The CDR3 DNA is TGTGCCACCAGCGGAGGTGGTGAGGGTCTGGTAAACATTCAGTACTTC. The chain has TRBV15 and TRBJ2-4; possibly TRBD2 for D (5 bases). V lost 5 bases to trimming and J lost 6 bases, with 20 bases between them. The CDR3 runs 16 residues. The V gene's germline CDR1 is LNHNV and CDR2 YYDKDF (reference sequence).

V and J are TRBV16 and TRBJ2-7; 9 positions match TRBD1. The CDR3 length is 15 residues. Germline values: CDR1 KGHSY, CDR2 FQNENV. J gave up 2 bases and V 4 bases, and 6 bases lay outside the gene matches. The CDR3 bases are TGTGCCAGCAGCCGGGGACAGGGTTTAGCCTACGAGCAGTACTTC. Encoded protein: CASSRGQGLAYEQYF.

The genes are TRBV28 and TRBJ2-1; weak D call: TRBD1 (6 bases). This CDR3 has 15 amino acids. V lost 3 bases to trimming and J lost 1 base, with 10 bases between them. In germline, CDR1 is MDHEN, CDR2 SYDVKM. Here the CDR3 DNA reads TGTGCCAGCAGTTTCCTTGGGACATCCTACAATGAGCAGTTCTTC. The encoded protein is CASSFLGTSYNEQFF.

The rearrangement uses TRBV5-4 and TRBJ2-1; a weak D match, TRBD2 (6 bases). The germline V gene has CDR1 SGHNT and CDR2 YYREEE (reference sequence). The length of the CDR3 is 15 residues. V shed 4 bases and J shed 3 bases, with 14 bases lying between them. CDR3: CASSNRREIYNEQFF. In DNA, the CDR3 is TGTGCCAGCAGCAATCGCCGGGAGATCTACAATGAGCAGTTCTTC.

V is TRBV10-3 and J is TRBJ1-3; D gene ambiguous. CDR3 length: 13 amino acids. CDR1 and CDR2 (germline): ENHRY, SYGVKD. Trimming cost V 7 bases and J 0 bases, with 7 bases left between them. The CDR3 sequence is CAIKLASGNTIYF. CDR3 nucleotide sequence: TGTGCCATCAAATTGGCCTCTGGAAACACCATATATTTT.

The chain is built from TRBV6-5 and TRBJ2-7; D is perhaps TRBD2 (7 bases). The germline V gene has CDR1 MNHEY and CDR2 SVGAGI. V was clipped by 6 bases and J by 7 bases, with 19 bases between them. There are 14 residues in the CDR3. The CDR3: CASRIKEEGGEQYF. Written as DNA, the CDR3 is TGTGCCAGCAGAATTAAAGAGGAGGGGGGGGAGCAGTACTTC.

The chain uses TRBV27 and TRBJ2-7; no definite D call. V lost 7 bases, J lost 0 bases, and 16 bases lay in between. Per germline, CDR1 MNHEY and CDR2 SMNVEV (reference sequence). The CDR3 covers 15 residues. The CDR3 DNA reads as TGTGCCAGCACCCCCCTGGGCGCAACCTCCTACGAGCAGTACTTC. Its translation is CASTPLGATSYEQYF.

In this sample, this clone turned up once. The rearrangement links TRBV2 to TRBJ2-1, with D perhaps TRBD2 (5 bases). CDR3 size: 11 residues. V lost 4 bases to trimming and J lost 14 bases, with 12 bases between them. CDR1 is SNHLY, CDR2 FYNNEI, per germline. The CDR3 region is CASSAEGFEFF. The CDR3 DNA sequence: TGTGCCAGCAGTGCCGAGGGTTTTGAGTTCTTC.

This clone was seen just once. This sequence joins TRBV7-9 and TRBJ2-5; D is perhaps TRBD1 (5 bases). The closer fit of TRBJ2-7 to the DNA end suggests the J call may be wrong. The CDR3 runs 14 residues. Looked up from germline, CDR1 is SEHNR and CDR2 is FQNEAQ (reference sequence). This chain's CDR3 is CASSLGTLGDEQYF. CDR3 DNA: TGTGCCAGCAGCTTAGGGACCTTAGGGGACGAGCAGTACTTC.

The J gene is TRBJ2-7, the V gene TRBV10-3; D may be TRBD2 (5 bases). The CDR3 is 13 amino acids. CDR1 and CDR2 from the germline V gene are ENHRY and SYGVKD. V lost 5 bases to trimming and J lost 3 bases, with 11 bases between them. CDR3 protein: CAISIPGSYEQYF. DNA for the CDR3: TGTGCCATCAGTATCCCGGGAAGCTACGAGCAGTACTTC.

The V and J genes are TRBV28 and TRBJ1-1; D might be TRBD1 (5 bases). Trimming removed 3 bases from V and 4 bases from J, with 15 bases in between. Germline V gene lookup returns CDR1 MDHEN and CDR2 SYDVKM. The CDR3 length is 15 residues. The CDR3 here is CASSFSGTMGTEAFF. The CDR3 DNA is TGTGCCAGCAGTTTCTCAGGGACGATGGGCACTGAAGCTTTCTTT.

This chain uses TRBV14 with TRBJ2-1; a weak D match, TRBD2 (6 bases). Germline-derived CDR1 and CDR2 are SGHDN and FVKESK. The CDR3 spans 11 residues. Trimming cost V 0 bases and J 14 bases, with 8 bases left between them. In DNA, the CDR3 is TGTGCCAGCAGCCAAGATGGGGAGGAGTTCTTC. It specifies CASSQDGEEFF.

V is TRBV7-9 and J is TRBJ1-4; TRBD1 agrees at 10 bases. CDR1 is SEHNR, CDR2 FQNEAQ, per germline (reference sequence). J lost 3 bases, V lost 5 bases, and 9 bases had no gene match. The CDR3 loop spans 17 amino acids. The CDR3 sequence: CASSLFGTGAPNEKLFF. As DNA, the CDR3 is TGTGCCAGCAGCCTCTTTGGGACAGGGGCTCCTAATGAAAAACTGTTTTTT.